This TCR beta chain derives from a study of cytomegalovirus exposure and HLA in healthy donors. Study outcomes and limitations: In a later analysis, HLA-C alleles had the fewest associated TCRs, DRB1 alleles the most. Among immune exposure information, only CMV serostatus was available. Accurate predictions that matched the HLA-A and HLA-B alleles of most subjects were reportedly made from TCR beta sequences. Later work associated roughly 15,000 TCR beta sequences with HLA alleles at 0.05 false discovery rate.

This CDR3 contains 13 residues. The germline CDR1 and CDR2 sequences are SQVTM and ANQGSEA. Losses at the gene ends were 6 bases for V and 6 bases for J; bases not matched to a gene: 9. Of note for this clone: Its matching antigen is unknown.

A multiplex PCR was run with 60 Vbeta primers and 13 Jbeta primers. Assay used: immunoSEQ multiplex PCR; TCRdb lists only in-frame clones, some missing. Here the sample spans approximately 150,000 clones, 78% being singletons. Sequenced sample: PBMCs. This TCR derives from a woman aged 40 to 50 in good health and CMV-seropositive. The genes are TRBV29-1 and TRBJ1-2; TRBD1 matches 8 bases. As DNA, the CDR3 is TGCAGCGTCGTAACAGCGACAGGGGATGGCTACACCTTC. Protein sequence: CSVVTATGDGYTF.